The clone carrying this T cell receptor beta chain was seen only a few times. Its specificity is not known. These data are taken from a study of T cell repertoires in cytomegalovirus infection. Study information: The study used recently identified HLA-C-restricted and well-studied HLA-B-restricted CMV epitopes. From public TCR beta signatures came an indication of both CMV infection and matching HLA type.

With 2 bases removed from V and 0 bases from J, the gap between germline ends came to 11 bases. This CDR3 has 16 residues. Germline CDR1 and CDR2: MNHEY and SVGAGI. TCRdb recomputed calls from the reads with MiXCR, one row per CDR3 protein. The sample holds about 900,000 distinct CDR3 sequences; around a third are singletons and the top ten take about 14%. Study-level points and caveats: Ex vivo, HLA-C-restricted CMV-specific TCR beta clonotypes prevailed over the rest of the response.

The source material was cultured CD8+ T cells from PBMCs, sampled from culture after CMV antigen stimulation. The chain has TRBV6-5 and TRBJ2-1, with D possibly TRBD2 on 7 matching bases. The source of this sequence is a human donor in good health (CMV status not recorded). Some clones in this sample may be carry-over from other donors' samples. The CDR3 loop is CASSYTGGPSYNEQFF. In nucleotides, the CDR3 is TGTGCCAGCAGTTACACCGGGGGGCCCTCCTACAATGAGCAGTTCTTC.